Listed here are 28 T cell receptor beta chains from one sample, sequenced in a study of cytomegalovirus exposure and HLA in healthy donors (dated by TCRdb to the late 2010s). Receptors were amplified or captured by the immunoSEQ multiplex PCR assay. Drawn from immuneACCESS, this table holds only the in-frame rearrangements with V and J called that TCRdb kept. Clones are partly lost; checked studies trace under half to an unresolved V gene and leave the rest unexplained. This sample comprises about 130,000 clones, more than 70% of them detected only once. The ten largest make up less than 1.5% of the sample. Material: PBMCs. The receptors were sampled from a man aged 25 to 45 in good health and CMV-seronegative.

The chain carries TRBV6-6 and TRBJ1-5; tentative D call: TRBD1 (5 bases). V was trimmed by 2 bases and J by 4 bases, leaving 12 bases between them. The CDR3 sequence is 15 residues long. Looked up from germline, CDR1 is MNHNY and CDR2 is SVGAGI (reference sequence). The CDR3 reads CASSYEVEGNQPQHF. CDR3 bases: TGTGCCAGCAGTTACGAAGTGGAGGGGAATCAGCCCCAGCATTTT.

The rearrangement links TRBV7-2 to TRBJ2-1, with D possibly TRBD2 on 5 matching bases. This CDR3 region has 13 residues. CDR1 SGHTA and CDR2 FQGNSA come from the germline V gene. Trimming removed 3 bases from V and 2 bases from J, with 5 bases in between. The CDR3, as DNA: TGTGCCAGCAGCTTGGGAGCCTACAATGAGCAGTTCTTC. The encoded protein is CASSLGAYNEQFF.

This clone was seen a few times. The rearrangement joins TRBV30 to TRBJ1-5; the D gene is possibly TRBD1 (6 bases). Deletions cut 4 bases from V and 7 bases from J, with 14 bases between. Per germline, CDR1 GTSNPN and CDR2 SVGIG (reference sequence). The CDR3 consists of 13 residues. The CDR3 spells CAWNRELQQPQHF. Here the CDR3 DNA reads TGTGCCTGGAACAGGGAGTTGCAACAGCCCCAGCATTTT.

The rearrangement links TRBV9 to TRBJ2-1; 7 nucleotides align to TRBD2. This CDR3 is built from 17 residues. The V gene's germline CDR1 is SGDLS and CDR2 YYNGEE. With 3 bases clipped from V and 5 bases from J, the junction kept 14 bases outside the gene matches. For the CDR3, the DNA is TGTGCCAGCAGCGGAGCTCCAAGAATAGCGGGCCACAATGAGCAGTTCTTC. This translates into CASSGAPRIAGHNEQFF.

The DNA of the CDR3 is TGTGCCAGCTACGGGACTAGCGAATATGATGAGCAGTTCTTC. Protein sequence: CASYGTSEYDEQFF. The chain employs TRBV28 and TRBJ2-1; TRBD2 matches at 10 bases. Germline-derived CDR1 and CDR2 are MDHEN and SYDVKM. CDR3 length equals 14 residues. J was trimmed by 8 bases and V by 8 bases; bases with no gene match: 9.

V and J are TRBV5-6 and TRBJ1-4; TRBD1 is a possible D gene (5 bases). The CDR3 has 13 residues. The V gene's germline CDR1 is SGHDT and CDR2 YYEEEE. Between the trimmed V and J ends, which lost 0 bases and 12 bases, there was a span of 12 bases. The CDR3 is CASSLVTGRELFF. DNA of the CDR3: TGTGCCAGCAGCTTGGTTACGGGCAGGGAACTGTTTTTT.

A remark on this clone: A junction boundary mismatches the germline segment, possibly from a read error. This chain links TRBV2 with TRBJ2-2; tentative D call: TRBD2 (7 bases). Germline V lookup: CDR1 SNHLY, CDR2 FYNNEI. This CDR3 is 15 amino acids long. In DNA, the CDR3 is TGTGCCAGCAGAGAAGGGGGGGTTGGACACGGGGAGCTGTTTTTT. Translated, it gives CASREGGVGHGELFF.

The V call is TRBV29-1, the J call TRBJ1-2, with D possibly being TRBD1 (6 bases). The V end lost 3 bases, the J end lost 4 bases, and 12 bases lay between the germline ends. The CDR3 sequence is 13 residues long. Looked up from germline, CDR1 is SQVTM and CDR2 is ANQGSEA. The CDR3 nucleotides are TGCAGCGTTGACATAGGGGGGGCCTATGGCTACACCTTC. It is translated as CSVDIGGAYGYTF.

V usage is TRBV29-1 and J usage is TRBJ2-5, with 12 bases fitting TRBD2. V was clipped by 6 bases and J by 4 bases; unmatched bases: 0. From germline, CDR1 is SQVTM and CDR2 ANQGSEA. The CDR3 sequence is 12 residues long. DNA for the CDR3: TGCAGCGTGACTAGCGGGGGAGAGACCCAGTACTTC. The encoded protein is CSVTSGGETQYF. The full variable domain, completed using reference TRBV29-1 and TRBJ2-5, is SAVISQKPSRDICQRGTSLTIQCQVDSQVTMMFWYRQQPGQSLTLIATANQGSEATYESGFVIDKFPISRPNLTFSTLTVSNMSPEDSSIYLCSVTSGGETQYFGPGTRLLVL.

This chain links TRBV7-2 with TRBJ1-4; D unclear. Per the germline V gene, CDR1 is SGHTA and CDR2 is FQGNSA. The CDR3 runs to 14 residues. Trimming shortened V by 6 bases and J by 4 bases, and 12 bases separated the two germline ends. CDR3 DNA sequence: TGTGCCAGCAGGCTAGGATCTATTAATGAAAAACTGTTTTTT. It translates to CASRLGSINEKLFF.

In this sample, this clone turned up once. The chain joins TRBV6-5 to TRBJ2-1; tentative D call: TRBD2 (6 bases). The germline gives CDR1 MNHEY, CDR2 SVGAGI. The CDR3 length is 14 residues. V lost 4 bases and J lost 7, with 14 bases in between. For the CDR3, the DNA is TGTGCCAGCAGTTTGTACGCTAGCGAGAATGAGCAGTTCTTC. Its protein is CASSLYASENEQFF.

The chain is built from TRBV7-9 and TRBJ1-1; 9 bases map to TRBD1. V lost 6 bases to trimming and J lost 3 bases; unmatched junction nucleotides: 5. This CDR3 contains 14 residues. Germline V gene data show CDR1 as SEHNR and CDR2 as FQNEAQ (reference sequence). The DNA of the CDR3 is TGTGCCAGCAGGATACAGGGGGCCTACACTGAAGCTTTCTTT. This gives the protein CASRIQGAYTEAFF. The full variable domain, its missing parts supplied by reference TRBV7-9 and TRBJ1-1, is DTGVSQNPRHKITKRGQNVTFRCDPISEHNRLYWYRQTLGQGPEFLTYFQNEAQLEKSRLLSDRFSAERPKGSFSTLEIQRTEQGDSAMYLCASRIQGAYTEAFFGQGTRLTVV.

The chain links TRBV30 to TRBJ1-1; D is perhaps TRBD1 (5 bases). In germline, CDR1 is GTSNPN, CDR2 SVGIG (reference sequence). The CDR3 runs 13 residues. The V and J ends lost 5 bases and 3 bases respectively, with 13 bases between them. The CDR3 DNA sequence: TGTGCCTGGGGGGGGGTCAGGGACACTGAAGCTTTCTTT. As protein: CAWGGVRDTEAFF.

The chain uses TRBV7-2 and TRBJ1-4; tentatively, D is TRBD1 (6 bases). V was pared by 2 bases and J by 8 bases, with 21 bases between. This CDR3 is 17 amino acids long. Germline V gene lookup returns CDR1 SGHTA and CDR2 FQGNSA. The CDR3 here is CASSLTRGGGLGEKLFF. CDR3 in DNA: TGTGCCAGCAGCTTAACCAGAGGTGGGGGCCTGGGGGAAAAACTGTTTTTT.

This chain links TRBV5-1 with TRBJ2-3; D possibly corresponds to TRBD2 (6 bases). V was trimmed by 3 bases and J by 6 bases, leaving 17 bases between them. The CDR3 totals 15 residues. In germline, CDR1 is SGHRS, CDR2 YFSETQ. The CDR3 sequence is CASSSSDPFTDTQYF. The CDR3 bases are TGCGCCAGCAGCTCTAGCGACCCCTTCACCGATACGCAGTATTTT. Full variable domain (outside the CDR3, taken from reference TRBV5-1 and TRBJ2-3): KAGVTQTPRYLIKTRGQQVTLSCSPISGHRSVSWYQQTPGQGLQFLFEYFSETQRNKGNFPGRFSGRQFSNSRSEMNVSTLELGDSALYLCASSSSDPFTDTQYFGPGTRLTVL.

V usage is TRBV7-8 and J usage is TRBJ1-1; 7 nucleotides match TRBD1. The germline V gene has CDR1 SGHVS and CDR2 FQNEAQ. The V gene end was trimmed by 5 bases and the J gene end by 8 bases; junction bases not matched to a gene: 5. The CDR3 runs to 12 residues. This CDR3 reads CASSLQGFEAFF. The CDR3 nucleotides read TGTGCCAGCAGCCTACAGGGGTTCGAAGCTTTCTTT. The entire variable domain, with the rest obtained from reference TRBV7-8 and TRBJ1-1, is as follows: GAGVSQSPRYKVAKRGQDVALRCDPISGHVSLFWYQQALGQGPEFLTYFQNEAQLDKSGLPSDRFFAERPEGSVSTLKIQRTQQEDSAVYLCASSLQGFEAFFGQGTRLTVV.

This rearrangement joins TRBV15 to TRBJ2-3; D is unresolved. Germline V gives CDR1 LNHNV, CDR2 YYDKDF (reference sequence). The CDR3 covers 15 residues. V was pared by 0 bases and J by 2 bases, with 9 bases between. The CDR3 DNA reads as TGTGCCACCAGCAGAGATGGCGCGGACACAGATACGCAGTATTTT. This sequence encodes CATSRDGADTDTQYF.

The chain carries TRBV9 and TRBJ2-7, with TRBD2 matching 7 bases. The CDR3 has 15 amino acids. After removal of 0 bases from V and 2 bases from J, the junction contained 5 bases not matched to a gene. In germline, CDR1 is SGDLS, CDR2 YYNGEE. The CDR3 DNA reads TGTGCCAGCAGCGTAGCAGCGGGACGAGCCTACGAGCAGTACTTC. It yields the protein CASSVAAGRAYEQYF.

The chain is built from TRBV6-6 and TRBJ2-6; TRBD1 is a possible D gene (6 bases). CDR1 is MNHNY and CDR2 is SVGAGI in the germline V gene (reference sequence). V lost 2 bases, J lost 2 bases, and 10 bases lay in between. CDR3 length: 16 amino acids. For the CDR3, the DNA is TGTGCCAGCAGTTACGCAGGGGACACTGGGGCCAACGTCCTGACTTTC. Its translation: CASSYAGDTGANVLTF.

V gene TRBV6-5 combines with J gene TRBJ1-1, with TRBD1 as a possible D gene (5 bases). Deletions cut 5 bases from V and 4 bases from J, with 17 bases between. This CDR3 comprises 15 residues. In germline, CDR1 is MNHEY, CDR2 SVGAGI. The CDR3 region is CASSRSPRVGTEAFF. The DNA for the CDR3 is TGTGCCAGCAGTCGATCTCCCAGGGTGGGCACTGAAGCTTTCTTT.

The chain carries TRBV4-3 and TRBJ2-2, with 7 bases lining up with TRBD2. V lost 4 bases, J lost 6 bases, and 8 bases stayed unmatched. Germline V CDR1 and CDR2: LGHNA, YSLEER. There are 15 residues in the CDR3. Here the CDR3 reads CASSPTPLAPGELFF. The CDR3 DNA follows: TGCGCCAGCAGCCCAACCCCACTAGCGCCCGGGGAGCTGTTTTTT.

CDR3 sequence reads: CASSDPLAGAFEQYF. CDR3 nucleotide sequence: TGTGCCAGCAGTGACCCACTAGCGGGAGCCTTCGAGCAGTACTTC. This chain links TRBV2 with TRBJ2-7; 11 bases fit TRBD2. J was trimmed by 6 bases and V by 3 bases; bases with no gene match: 7. The length of the CDR3 is 15 residues. The germline V gene encodes CDR1 SNHLY and CDR2 FYNNEI.

The chain couples TRBV4-3 to TRBJ1-2; 11 nucleotides agree with TRBD1. Trimming cost V 3 bases and J 7 bases; bases outside gene matches: 10. Germline values: CDR1 LGHNA, CDR2 YSLEER. The CDR3 totals 16 residues. CDR3 coding DNA: TGCGCCAGCAGCCAGACGGAAGGACAGGGGGCAGGTGGCTACACCTTC. Amino acids: CASSQTEGQGAGGYTF.

The V call is TRBV6-6, the J call TRBJ2-7; TRBD2 is a possible D gene (7 bases). The length of the CDR3 is 14 residues. Deletions cut 8 bases from V and 5 bases from J, with 19 bases between. In germline, CDR1 is MNHNY, CDR2 SVGAGI (reference sequence). In DNA form, the CDR3 reads TGTGCCAGCTCGCCTCCGGGGGGCGTCGACGAGCAGTACTTC. Its protein product is CASSPPGGVDEQYF.

This chain links TRBV6-6 with TRBJ2-5, with 7 positions matching TRBD2. The length of the CDR3 is 15 residues. Per the germline V gene, CDR1 is MNHNY and CDR2 is SVGAGI (reference sequence). J gave up 4 bases and V 6 bases, and 11 bases lay outside the gene matches. CDR3 DNA: TGTGCCAGCAGCATAGGACTAGTTAAAGGAGAGACCCAGTACTTC. Its translation is CASSIGLVKGETQYF.

The gene calls are TRBV4-1 and TRBJ2-5; 8 bases agree with TRBD2. J was trimmed by 2 bases and V by 1 base; bases with no gene match: 3. The CDR3 extends over 15 amino acids. Germline CDR1 is MGHRA and CDR2 is YSYEKL. In nucleotides, the CDR3 is TGCGCCAGCAGCCAAGCTGGACTAGCTCAAGAGACCCAGTACTTC. Protein sequence: CASSQAGLAQETQYF.

This chain uses TRBV7-2 with TRBJ2-7; D is unclear. V was shortened by 4 bases and J by 3 bases, with 4 bases between the two germline ends. Germline V CDR1 and CDR2: SGHTA, FQGNSA. The CDR3 has 11 amino acids. For the CDR3, the DNA is TGTGCCAGCAGCTCCATCTACGAGCAGTACTTC. Its protein product is CASSSIYEQYF.

The chain uses TRBV2 and TRBJ1-2; 7 bases agree with TRBD1. This CDR3 has 13 amino acids. The ends lost 5 bases at V and 8 bases at J; junction bases unmatched: 8. CDR1 and CDR2 from the germline V gene are SNHLY and FYNNEI. CDR3 loop: CASSLDRERGYTF. The CDR3 region has the DNA TGTGCCAGCAGTCTCGACAGGGAAAGGGGCTACACCTTC.